This T cell receptor (beta chain) was sequenced in a study of cytomegalovirus exposure and HLA in healthy donors. Findings of the study overall: A later analysis linked a missense DCLRE1C variant to TCR beta V- and J-gene trimming. Serostatus for CMV was the only available immune exposure information.

This clone came up a few times. Its matching antigen is unknown. The V gene lost 3 bases and the J gene lost 6 bases, with 12 bases spanning the gap. The germline V gene has CDR1 KGHSH and CDR2 LQKENI. This CDR3 has 14 amino acids. The PCR employed 60 Vbeta primers together with 13 Jbeta primers. Using immunoSEQ multiplex PCR, the repertoire was profiled, and TCRdb retains in-frame clones only, with some absent. This table holds roughly 190,000 clones, around 67% found once. The origin of this receptor is a woman aged 30 to 39 in good health and CMV-seropositive. J is TRBJ1-5 and V is TRBV18; D not certain. The sequenced sample consisted of PBMCs. CDR3 loop: CASSPLFNSQPQHF. Here the CDR3 DNA reads TGTGCCAGCTCACCGCTATTTAATTCTCAGCCCCAGCATTTT.